These 10 T cell receptor beta chains came from one sample sequenced in a study of shared clonotypes between healthy human individuals. Sequencing was performed with immunoSEQ multiplex PCR; in TCRdb, only in-frame clones are kept and a portion is missing. The sample has about 980,000 clones, approximately 76% seen once. The sequenced sample consisted of memory CD4+ T cells sorted from blood. Subset meaning: CD45RA-negative fraction. These receptors came from a man aged 18 to 29 in good health.

This clone was detected a few times. The gene calls are TRBV5-4 and TRBJ2-5; 11 nucleotides match TRBD2. The CDR3 runs to 20 residues. The junction had 20 bases not matched to a gene; V was cut back by 3 bases and J by 4 bases. Germline CDR1 reads SGHNT; CDR2 reads YYREEE (reference sequence). CDR3 sequence: CASSSQGLAGGRGILETQYF. The CDR3 DNA reads TGTGCCAGCAGCTCCCAGGGGCTAGCGGGGGGACGGGGGATACTAGAGACCCAGTACTTC.

The V gene is TRBV5-6, the J gene TRBJ2-2; 7 nucleotides match TRBD2. Per the germline V gene, CDR1 is SGHDT and CDR2 is YYEEEE. There are 15 residues in the CDR3. The J segment lost 2 bases and the V segment lost 2 bases, leaving 3 bases of the junction unmatched. DNA for the CDR3: TGTGCCAGCAGCTTAGCGGGGACCAACACCGGGGAGCTGTTTTTT. Residues: CASSLAGTNTGELFF.

This sequence joins TRBV5-4 and TRBJ2-7, with TRBD1 as a possible D gene (6 bases). The CDR3 has 18 amino acids. The germline V and J ends were trimmed by 4 bases and 3 bases, with 26 bases remaining between them. CDR1 and CDR2 from the germline V gene are SGHNT and YYREEE (reference sequence). The CDR3 reads CASSPGVFGFGSNYEQYF. CDR3 sequence (DNA): TGTGCCAGCAGCCCAGGGGTCTTCGGTTTCGGGTCCAACTACGAGCAGTACTTC.

This clone was detected only once. Within the sample, other DNA sequences also encode this same CDR3. The chain links TRBV18 to TRBJ2-7, with 10 positions matching TRBD2. Trimming took 6 bases from V and 1 from J; bases not matched to a gene: 3. The germline V gene has CDR1 KGHSH and CDR2 LQKENI. The CDR3 is made up of 14 amino acids. The CDR3 nucleotides are TGTGCCAGCTCCCCTAGCGGGGGTTCCTACGAGCAGTACTTC. Translated: CASSPSGGSYEQYF.

There are a few counts of this clone. The genes are TRBV19 and TRBJ2-7; 10 nucleotides line up with TRBD1. This CDR3 has 13 amino acids. Germline CDR1 and CDR2: LNHDA and SQIVND (reference sequence). With V trimmed by 6 bases and J by 4 bases, 3 bases remained unmatched. The CDR3 reads CASRGQGVYEQYF. The CDR3 nucleotides read TGTGCCAGTAGAGGACAGGGGGTTTACGAGCAGTACTTC.

The chain recombines TRBV5-1 with TRBJ1-2, with D perhaps matching TRBD1 (5 bases). The ends were cut back, 5 bases at V and 0 bases at J, with 11 bases in the middle. Looked up from germline, CDR1 is SGHRS and CDR2 is YFSETQ. The CDR3 loop spans 14 amino acids. In DNA, the CDR3 is TGCGCCAGCAGTCCTCAGGGAGCTAACTATGGCTACACCTTC. It translates to CASSPQGANYGYTF.

V gene TRBV5-6 combines with J gene TRBJ1-6; 8 bases are shared with TRBD1. This CDR3 has 19 amino acids. V lost 9 bases to trimming and J lost 8 bases; unmatched junction nucleotides: 25. In germline, CDR1 is SGHDT, CDR2 YYEEEE. CDR3 residues: CAKSVGGTGPHYDHSPLHF. The CDR3 DNA reads as TGTGCCAAGAGTGTGGGTGGGACAGGTCCCCACTATGACCATTCACCCCTCCACTTT.

The chain uses TRBV29-1 and TRBJ1-5, with D unresolved. V was clipped by 7 bases and J by 5 bases, with 12 bases between them. In germline, CDR1 is SQVTM, CDR2 ANQGSEA. The CDR3 runs 12 residues. The CDR3 sequence is CSAANVDQPQHF. CDR3 coding DNA: TGCAGCGCCGCCAACGTCGATCAGCCCCAGCATTTT.

The rearrangement joins TRBV10-3 to TRBJ2-7; 12 bases fit TRBD2. V trimming: 4 bases; J trimming: 4 bases; junction bases outside the gene matches: 5. Germline V CDR1 and CDR2: ENHRY, SYGVKD. This CDR3 contains 15 residues. CDR3 protein: CAISGLAGGTYEQYF. CDR3 in DNA: TGTGCCATCAGTGGGCTAGCGGGAGGGACGTACGAGCAGTACTTC.

The chain links TRBV27 to TRBJ2-7; 8 bases agree with TRBD1. This CDR3 contains 17 residues. V was clipped by 3 bases and J by 2 bases; unmatched bases: 12. Per germline, CDR1 MNHEY and CDR2 SMNVEV (reference sequence). The DNA of the CDR3 is TGTGCCAGCAGTTTCACCCAAGGACAGGGAAGGACCTACGAGCAGTACTTC. This sequence encodes CASSFTQGQGRTYEQYF.